The 30 T cell receptor beta chains in this list originate from one sample, sequenced in a study of blood T cell repertoires in COVID-19. TCRdb keeps only in-frame clones here, not all; method: immunoSEQ multiplex PCR. Of about 110,000 clones in the sample, 88% were seen once. Sequencing used peripheral blood. These receptors all come from a woman in her 50s with acute or convalescent COVID-19.

This chain uses TRBV19 with TRBJ1-2, with 9 bases lining up with TRBD1. After removal of 5 bases from V and 2 bases from J, the junction contained 6 bases not matched to a gene. CDR1 and CDR2 from the germline V gene are LNHDA and SQIVND (reference sequence). This CDR3 contains 15 residues. The CDR3 sequence is CASSRSGTGNYGYTF. Here the CDR3 DNA reads TGTGCCAGTAGTCGTTCCGGGACAGGGAACTATGGCTACACCTTC.

This chain uses TRBV2 with TRBJ1-5; D is unresolved. The CDR3 covers 16 residues. CDR1 and CDR2 (germline): SNHLY, FYNNEI. The V and J ends lost 4 bases and 2 bases respectively, with 15 bases between them. The CDR3 is CASSAGFIQGNQPQHF. CDR3 in DNA: TGTGCCAGCAGTGCGGGGTTCATTCAGGGCAATCAGCCCCAGCATTTT.

V gene TRBV27 combines with J gene TRBJ1-2; TRBD1 matches at 7 bases. This CDR3 comprises 15 residues. Trimming at V came to 6 bases and at J to 0 bases, leaving 7 bases not matched to a gene. CDR1 and CDR2 (germline): MNHEY, SMNVEV (reference sequence). This CDR3 reads CASSRGQAPNYGYTF. The CDR3 DNA follows: TGTGCCAGCAGCCGAGGACAGGCGCCTAACTATGGCTACACCTTC.

The chain couples TRBV6-5 to TRBJ1-6, with 10 bases fitting TRBD1. CDR3 length: 14 amino acids. CDR1 is MNHEY, CDR2 SVGAGI, per germline. The V gene end was trimmed by 10 bases and the J gene end by 10 bases; junction bases not matched to a gene: 10. The CDR3 protein is CATRDRGWDSPLHF. In DNA, the CDR3 is TGTGCCACCCGGGACAGGGGCTGGGACTCACCCCTCCACTTT.

This rearrangement joins TRBV9 to TRBJ1-2, with TRBD1 as a possible D gene (5 bases). The CDR3 sequence is 14 residues long. V was cut by 4 bases and J by 7 bases, with 17 bases left in between. Germline CDR1 SGDLS, CDR2 YYNGEE. CDR3 region: CASSPRGVSSGYTF. The DNA for the CDR3 is TGTGCCAGCAGCCCCCGGGGGGTCAGCAGTGGCTACACCTTC.

The CDR3 protein is CASSPNLAGGRGTDTQYF. Written as DNA, the CDR3 is TGCGCCAGCAGCCCCAATTTAGCGGGAGGGCGAGGCACAGATACGCAGTATTTT. The V gene is TRBV5-1, the J gene TRBJ2-3; 11 bases map to TRBD2. V shed 4 bases, J shed 1 base, and the junction held 11 bases outside the gene matches. CDR3 length: 18 residues. Germline loops: CDR1 SGHRS, CDR2 YFSETQ.

V and J are TRBV9 and TRBJ2-4, with D tentatively TRBD2 (6 bases). The V gene's germline CDR1 is SGDLS and CDR2 YYNGEE. This CDR3 spans 14 amino acids. Trimming pared 0 bases from V and 8 bases from J, leaving 12 bases between. The DNA for the CDR3 is TGTGCCAGCAGCGTAGACCCCACGGGGGACATTCAGTACTTC. Amino acids: CASSVDPTGDIQYF. The full variable domain, its missing parts supplied by reference TRBV9 and TRBJ2-4, is DSGVTQTPKHLITATGQRVTLRCSPRSGDLSVYWYQQSLDQGLQFLIQYYNGEERAKGNILERFSAQQFPDLHSELNLSSLELGDSALYFCASSVDPTGDIQYFGAGTRLSVL.

The chain is built from TRBV7-2 and TRBJ2-2; 14 positions agree with TRBD2. The length of the CDR3 is 15 residues. J lost 6 bases, V lost 5 bases, and 2 bases had no gene match. Looked up from germline, CDR1 is SGHTA and CDR2 is FQGNSA. The chain's CDR3 is CASSRTSGRPGELFF. CDR3 bases: TGTGCCAGCAGCCGGACTAGCGGGAGGCCCGGGGAGCTGTTTTTT.

The chain recombines TRBV19 with TRBJ2-4; TRBD1 matches 7 bases. V trimming: 2 bases; J trimming: 1 base; junction bases outside the gene matches: 8. Germline CDR1 LNHDA, CDR2 SQIVND (reference sequence). CDR3 length equals 17 residues. In nucleotides, the CDR3 is TGTGCCAGTAGTATATCACCAACAGGGGTGGCCAAAAACATTCAGTACTTC. Translated: CASSISPTGVAKNIQYF.

The chain joins TRBV7-8 to TRBJ1-2, with no clear D. Per germline, CDR1 SGHVS and CDR2 FQNEAQ. The CDR3 sequence is 15 residues long. V lost 5 bases to trimming and J lost 7 bases, with 20 bases between them. CDR3 in DNA: TGTGCCAGCAGCCCCCAGTCGAACGGTGGCGGTGGCTACACCTTC. Translated, it gives CASSPQSNGGGGYTF.

The chain is built from TRBV14 and TRBJ1-1; the D gene is possibly TRBD1 (6 bases). The CDR3 contains 12 residues. The V end lost 4 bases, the J end lost 11 bases, and 14 bases lay between the germline ends. Germline lookup yields CDR1 SGHDN and CDR2 FVKESK. CDR3 DNA sequence: TGTGCCAGCAGCCCAGGGGCTAGGAGCGCTTTCTTT. This gives the protein CASSPGARSAFF.

The V call is TRBV24-1, the J call TRBJ2-1; TRBD2 agrees at 7 bases. CDR3 size: 14 residues. Germline trimming cut 10 bases from V and 0 bases from J; bases unmatched to any gene: 5. The germline V gene has CDR1 KGHDR and CDR2 SFDVKD. CDR3 DNA: TGTGCCACTTCCCCGGGGGGCTCCTACAATGAGCAGTTCTTC. Translated: CATSPGGSYNEQFF.

The rearrangement links TRBV6-5 to TRBJ1-6; 7 bases align to TRBD1. This CDR3 contains 15 residues. CDR1 and CDR2 (germline): MNHEY, SVGAGI. The trim removed 6 bases at V and 7 bases at J, leaving 9 bases unmatched. CDR3 sequence (DNA): TGTGCCAGCAGCGCTACTAGGGACAGCAATTCACCCCTCCACTTT. Translated: CASSATRDSNSPLHF.

This sequence joins TRBV29-1 and TRBJ2-2, with a possible D match to TRBD2 (6 bases). From germline, CDR1 is SQVTM and CDR2 ANQGSEA. With 5 bases removed from V and 5 bases from J, the gap between germline ends came to 12 bases. This CDR3 is 13 amino acids long. DNA of the CDR3: TGCAGCGTTCACTTTGGGGGGACCGGGGAGCTGTTTTTT. This gives the protein CSVHFGGTGELFF.

In its sample, this clone was seen once. The gene calls are TRBV5-1 and TRBJ2-7, with D perhaps TRBD1 (6 bases). Trimming left V 0 bases short and J 0 bases short, with 13 bases between. The CDR3 totals 16 residues. Germline assignment: CDR1 SGHRS and CDR2 YFSETQ. The CDR3 here is CASSLESGHGSYEQYF. CDR3 sequence (DNA): TGCGCCAGCAGCTTGGAGTCGGGACACGGCTCCTACGAGCAGTACTTC.

This chain joins TRBV6-2 or TRBV6-3 and TRBJ1-5; D gene uncertain. Trimming removed 5 bases from V and 11 bases from J, with 10 bases in between. The germline gives CDR1 MNHEY, CDR2 SVGEGT. This CDR3 region has 11 residues. The CDR3 reads CASSRGEAQHF. The CDR3 DNA reads as TGTGCCAGCAGTCGAGGTGAGGCCCAGCATTTT.

CDR3 nucleotides: TGTGCCATCAGCGACAGGGCCGCAGATACGCAGTATTTT. Amino acids: CAISDRAADTQYF. The chain is built from TRBV10-3 and TRBJ2-3; 7 bases align to TRBD1. V dropped 6 bases and J dropped 4; count of bases not matched to a gene: 4. This CDR3 has 13 amino acids. Germline V lookup: CDR1 ENHRY, CDR2 SYGVKD.

V gene TRBV4-2 combines with J gene TRBJ1-1; 7 positions agree with TRBD1. This CDR3 has 13 amino acids. Losses at the gene ends were 3 bases for V and 8 bases for J; bases not matched to a gene: 6. Per the germline V gene, CDR1 is LGHNA and CDR2 is YNFKEQ. The CDR3 reads CASSHDRAPEAFF. The CDR3 coding sequence is TGTGCCAGCAGCCATGACAGGGCCCCCGAAGCTTTCTTT.

The chain is built from TRBV7-2 and TRBJ2-7; TRBD1 is a possible D gene (6 bases). Germline CDR1 is SGHTA and CDR2 is FQGNSA. V was cut by 1 base and J by 3 bases, with 7 bases left in between. The CDR3 length is 13 residues. CDR3 residues: CASSLGTVYEQYF. CDR3 sequence (DNA): TGTGCCAGCAGCTTAGGGACAGTCTACGAGCAGTACTTC.

The chain links TRBV2 to TRBJ2-3; 9 bases line up with TRBD1. V was clipped by 6 bases and J by 0 bases; unmatched bases: 4. The germline V gene has CDR1 SNHLY and CDR2 FYNNEI. The CDR3 covers 15 residues. In nucleotides, the CDR3 is TGTGCCAGCAGGACAGGGGGAACCAGCACAGATACGCAGTATTTT. Protein sequence: CASRTGGTSTDTQYF.

Concerning this clone: The sample holds other DNA sequences that translate to the same CDR3. The chain has TRBV28 and TRBJ1-1, with 8 bases fitting TRBD1. Trimming at V came to 6 bases and at J to 4 bases, leaving 7 bases not matched to a gene. CDR1 is MDHEN and CDR2 is SYDVKM in the germline V gene. The CDR3 totals 14 residues. The CDR3 is CASSRQGLGTEAFF. In DNA form, the CDR3 reads TGTGCCAGCAGCCGACAGGGGCTGGGCACTGAAGCTTTCTTT.

The chain employs TRBV5-1 and TRBJ2-3; maybe TRBD1 (6 bases). The V gene's germline CDR1 is SGHRS and CDR2 YFSETQ. V lost 2 bases and J lost 5, with 9 bases in between. CDR3 length: 13 residues. The CDR3 bases are TGCGCCAGCAGCTTCACAGGGCTAGATACGCAGTATTTT. Protein: CASSFTGLDTQYF.

V and J are TRBV3-1 (or the pseudogene TRBV3-2) and TRBJ2-3; 10 bases map to TRBD2. The CDR3 covers 17 residues. V was clipped by 4 bases and J by 1 base; unmatched bases: 8. Germline CDR1 is LGHDT and CDR2 is YNNKEL (reference sequence). The CDR3 DNA reads TGTGCCAGCAGCCGCACTAGCGGGATGGGGGGCACAGATACGCAGTATTTT. Translating gives CASSRTSGMGGTDTQYF.

The CDR3 here is CASSSTSGSSYNEQFF. CDR3 coding DNA: TGTGCCAGCTCGTCGACTAGCGGGAGCTCCTACAATGAGCAGTTCTTC. The genes are TRBV18 and TRBJ2-1; 12 bases are shared with TRBD2. This CDR3 region has 16 residues. Trimming took 6 bases from V and 0 from J; bases not matched to a gene: 3. The germline gives CDR1 KGHSH, CDR2 LQKENI.

This clone was detected only a few times. The genes are TRBV10-3 and TRBJ1-4; D might be TRBD1 (6 bases). Per germline, CDR1 ENHRY and CDR2 SYGVKD. Trimming left V 10 bases short and J 1 base short, with 13 bases between. CDR3 length: 14 residues. CDR3 coding DNA: TGTGCCACCCGGGGGGGGCAAACTAATGAAAAACTGTTTTTT. This encodes CATRGGQTNEKLFF.

This CDR3 is CASSSTYQLTGTNYGYTF. The CDR3 region has the DNA TGCGCCAGCAGCTCCACCTACCAACTGACAGGGACTAACTATGGCTACACCTTC. The chain couples TRBV5-1 to TRBJ1-2; TRBD1 agrees at 7 bases. With 3 bases clipped from V and 0 bases from J, the junction kept 14 bases outside the gene matches. Germline V gene data show CDR1 as SGHRS and CDR2 as YFSETQ. The CDR3 runs 18 residues.

The V and J genes are TRBV24-1 and TRBJ2-1; tentative D call: TRBD2 (6 bases). Per germline, CDR1 KGHDR and CDR2 SFDVKD. The CDR3 consists of 16 residues. The V end lost 3 bases, the J end lost 6 bases, and 17 bases lay between the germline ends. CDR3 DNA: TGTGCCACCAGTGATCCCGGGAGCCGCCAAGGCAATGAGCAGTTCTTC. This encodes CATSDPGSRQGNEQFF.

This chain uses TRBV19 with TRBJ1-1, with 8 bases identical to TRBD1. V gave up 5 bases and J gave up 6 bases; unmatched junction bases: 8. The CDR3 is made up of 14 amino acids. In germline, CDR1 is LNHDA, CDR2 SQIVND (reference sequence). The CDR3 is CASSWTGTRAEAFF. The CDR3 bases are TGTGCCAGTAGTTGGACAGGGACTCGGGCTGAAGCTTTCTTT.

In its sample, this clone was seen a few times. The V call is TRBV30, the J call TRBJ1-4; D unresolved. The germline V gene has CDR1 GTSNPN and CDR2 SVGIG (reference sequence). The CDR3 covers 13 residues. Trimming pared 6 bases from V and 0 bases from J, leaving 8 bases between. The CDR3 protein is CACSGATNEKLFF. The DNA of the CDR3 is TGTGCCTGTTCCGGGGCAACTAATGAAAAACTGTTTTTT.

The chain recombines TRBV24-1 with TRBJ2-3, with 11 bases aligning to TRBD1. V shed 4 bases and J 8 bases; nucleotides not matched to a gene: 7. From germline, CDR1 is KGHDR and CDR2 SFDVKD. CDR3 length: 15 amino acids. The CDR3 loop is CATSDPGTGGVTQYF. In DNA, the CDR3 is TGTGCCACCAGTGACCCCGGGACAGGGGGAGTTACGCAGTATTTT.